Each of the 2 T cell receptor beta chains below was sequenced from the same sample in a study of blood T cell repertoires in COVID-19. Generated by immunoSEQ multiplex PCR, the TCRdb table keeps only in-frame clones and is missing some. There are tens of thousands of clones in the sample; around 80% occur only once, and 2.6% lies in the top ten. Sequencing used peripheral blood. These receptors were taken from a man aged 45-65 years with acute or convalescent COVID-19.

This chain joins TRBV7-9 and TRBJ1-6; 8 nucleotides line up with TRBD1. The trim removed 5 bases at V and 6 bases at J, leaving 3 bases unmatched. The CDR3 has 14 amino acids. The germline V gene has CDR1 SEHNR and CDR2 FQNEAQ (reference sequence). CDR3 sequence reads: CASSGDRGNSPLHF. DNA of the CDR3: TGTGCCAGCAGCGGCGACAGGGGTAATTCACCCCTCCACTTT.

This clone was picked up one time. The CDR3 loop is CASSSSGELYEQYF. The CDR3 DNA sequence: TGTGCCAGCAGCTCATCCGGGGAACTCTACGAGCAGTACTTC. The gene calls are TRBV5-4 and TRBJ2-7, with D perhaps TRBD2 (5 bases). Trimming removed 3 bases from V and 3 bases from J, with 13 bases in between. The germline gives CDR1 SGHNT, CDR2 YYREEE (reference sequence). CDR3 length: 14 residues.